This TCR beta chain was captured by sequencing in a study of PD-1 blockade in classical Hodgkin lymphoma. The germline V gene has CDR1 MNHNS and CDR2 SASEGT. This CDR3 contains 16 residues. Trimming took 4 bases from V and 7 from J; bases not matched to a gene: 10. Brentuximab vedotin exposure varied among the patients, all of whom had relapsed after autologous stem cell transplantation. Note on this clone: The antigen is unknown.

Assay used: immunoSEQ multiplex PCR; TCRdb lists only in-frame clones, some missing. The sample comprises under 100,000 clones, over 90% of which are singletons, and around 2.4% rests with the top ten. Whole-study results and caveats: The study found that TCR diversity rose significantly by C4D1 in CD4+ but not CD8+ cells. Diversity similar to that of newly diagnosed patients was seen at baseline in complete responders.

The material sequenced was peripheral blood mononuclear cells (PBMCs), taken before the second cycle of nivolumab. This clonotype was sampled from a human donor with classical Hodgkin lymphoma. The chain joins TRBV6-1 to TRBJ2-2; 9 bases map to TRBD2. CDR3 sequence: CASSASIAGVGGELFF. The CDR3 region has the DNA TGTGCCAGCAGTGCAAGTATAGCGGGAGTGGGCGGGGAGCTGTTTTTT.